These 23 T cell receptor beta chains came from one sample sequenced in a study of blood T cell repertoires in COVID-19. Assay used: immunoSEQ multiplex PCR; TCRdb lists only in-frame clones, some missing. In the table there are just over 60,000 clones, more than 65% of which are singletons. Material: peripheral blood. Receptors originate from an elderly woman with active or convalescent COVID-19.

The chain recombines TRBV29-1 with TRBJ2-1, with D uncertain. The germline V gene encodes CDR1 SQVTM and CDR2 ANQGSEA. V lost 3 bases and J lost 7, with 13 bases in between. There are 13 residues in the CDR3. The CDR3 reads CSVDGRSPNEQFF. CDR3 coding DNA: TGCAGCGTTGATGGTCGGTCACCAAATGAGCAGTTCTTC.

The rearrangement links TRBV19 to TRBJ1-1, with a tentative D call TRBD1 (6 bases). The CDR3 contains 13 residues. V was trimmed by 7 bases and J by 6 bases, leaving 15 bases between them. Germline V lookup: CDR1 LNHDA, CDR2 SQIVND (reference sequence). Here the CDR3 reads CASMHRESAEAFF. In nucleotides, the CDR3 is TGTGCCAGTATGCACAGGGAGTCGGCTGAAGCTTTCTTT.

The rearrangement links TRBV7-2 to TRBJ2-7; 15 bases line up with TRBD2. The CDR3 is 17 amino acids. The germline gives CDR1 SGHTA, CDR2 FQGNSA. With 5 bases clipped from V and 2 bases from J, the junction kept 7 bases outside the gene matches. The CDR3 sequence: CASSPARTSGGAYEQYF. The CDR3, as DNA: TGTGCCAGCAGCCCCGCCCGGACTAGCGGGGGGGCCTACGAGCAGTACTTC.

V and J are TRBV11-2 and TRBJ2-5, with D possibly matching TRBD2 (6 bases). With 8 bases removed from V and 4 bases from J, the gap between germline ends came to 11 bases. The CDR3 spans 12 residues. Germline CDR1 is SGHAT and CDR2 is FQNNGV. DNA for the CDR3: TGTGCCAGCGCCGGGAGCACAGAGACCCAGTACTTC. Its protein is CASAGSTETQYF. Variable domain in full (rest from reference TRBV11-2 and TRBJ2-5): EAGVAQSPRYKIIEKRQSVAFWCNPISGHATLYWYQQILGQGPKLLIQFQNNGVVDDSQLPKDRFSAERLKGVDSTLKIQPAKLEDSAVYLCASAGSTETQYFGPGTRLLVL.

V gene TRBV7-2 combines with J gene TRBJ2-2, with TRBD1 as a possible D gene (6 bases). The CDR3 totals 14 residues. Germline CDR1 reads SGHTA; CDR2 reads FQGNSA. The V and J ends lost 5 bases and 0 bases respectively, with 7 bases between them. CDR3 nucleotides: TGTGCCAGCAGCCGGACAGCGAACACCGGGGAGCTGTTTTTT. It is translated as CASSRTANTGELFF.

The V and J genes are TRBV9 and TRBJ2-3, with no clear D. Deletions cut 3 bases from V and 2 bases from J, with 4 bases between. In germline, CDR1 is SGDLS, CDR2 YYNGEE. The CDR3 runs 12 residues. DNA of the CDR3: TGTGCCAGCAGCGCGTTCACAGATACGCAGTATTTT. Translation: CASSAFTDTQYF.

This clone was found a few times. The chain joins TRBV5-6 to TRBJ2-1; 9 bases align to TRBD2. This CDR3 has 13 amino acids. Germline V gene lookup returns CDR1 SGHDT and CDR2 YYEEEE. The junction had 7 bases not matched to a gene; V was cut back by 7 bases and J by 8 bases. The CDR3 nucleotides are TGTGCCAGCTGCAGCGGGGGGTGGTATGAGCAGTTCTTC. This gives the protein CASCSGGWYEQFF.

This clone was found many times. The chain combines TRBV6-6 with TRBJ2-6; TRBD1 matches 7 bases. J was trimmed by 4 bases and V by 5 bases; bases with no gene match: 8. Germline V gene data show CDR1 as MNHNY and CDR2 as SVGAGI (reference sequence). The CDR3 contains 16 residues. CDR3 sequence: CASSRQGPQGANVLTF. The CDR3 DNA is TGTGCCAGCAGTCGACAGGGTCCTCAGGGGGCCAACGTCCTGACTTTC.

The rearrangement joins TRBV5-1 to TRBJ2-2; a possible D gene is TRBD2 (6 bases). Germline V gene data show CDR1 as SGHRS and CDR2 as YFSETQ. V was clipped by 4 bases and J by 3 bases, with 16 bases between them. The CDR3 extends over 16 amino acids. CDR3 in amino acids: CASSPEGRGYTGELFF. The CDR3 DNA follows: TGCGCCAGCAGCCCCGAGGGGCGGGGTTACACCGGGGAGCTGTTTTTT.

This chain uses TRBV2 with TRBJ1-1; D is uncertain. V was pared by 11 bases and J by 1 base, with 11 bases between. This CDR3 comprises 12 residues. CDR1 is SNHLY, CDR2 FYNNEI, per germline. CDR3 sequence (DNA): TGTGCCTCATCACTCTCGAACACTGAAGCTTTCTTT. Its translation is CASSLSNTEAFF.

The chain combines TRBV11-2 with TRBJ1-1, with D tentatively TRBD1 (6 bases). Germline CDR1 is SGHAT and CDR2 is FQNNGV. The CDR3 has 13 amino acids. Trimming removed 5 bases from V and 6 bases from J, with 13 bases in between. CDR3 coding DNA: TGTGCCAGCAGCCCAACAGGGAGCGCTGAAGCTTTCTTT. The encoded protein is CASSPTGSAEAFF.

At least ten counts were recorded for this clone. The CDR3 protein is CASRLGAGYGYTF. The CDR3 coding sequence is TGTGCCAGCAGATTGGGGGCGGGCTATGGCTACACCTTC. This rearrangement joins TRBV3-1 (or the pseudogene TRBV3-2) to TRBJ1-2; D perhaps matches TRBD1 (6 bases). This CDR3 contains 13 residues. Per the germline V gene, CDR1 is LGHDT and CDR2 is YNNKEL (reference sequence). The V and J ends lost 6 bases and 4 bases respectively, with 12 bases between them.

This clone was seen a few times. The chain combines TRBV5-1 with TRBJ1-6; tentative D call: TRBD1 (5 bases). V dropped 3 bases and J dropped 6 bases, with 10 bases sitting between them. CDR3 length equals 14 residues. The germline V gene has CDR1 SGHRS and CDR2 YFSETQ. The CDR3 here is CASSSGTINSPLHF. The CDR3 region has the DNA TGCGCCAGCAGCTCCGGGACTATTAATTCACCCCTCCACTTT.

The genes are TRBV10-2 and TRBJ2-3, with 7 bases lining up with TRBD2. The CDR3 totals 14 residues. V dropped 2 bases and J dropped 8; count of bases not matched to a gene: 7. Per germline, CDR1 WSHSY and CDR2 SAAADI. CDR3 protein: CASSETGGGVTQYF. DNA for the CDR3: TGCGCCAGCAGTGAGACGGGGGGAGGTGTTACGCAGTATTTT.

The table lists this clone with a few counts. The CDR3: CASSLGQGANGYTF. The CDR3, as DNA: TGTGCCAGCAGCTTAGGACAGGGGGCTAATGGCTACACCTTC. V usage is TRBV7-9 and J usage is TRBJ1-2, with 10 bases that match TRBD1. The J segment lost 6 bases and the V segment lost 1 base, leaving 2 bases of the junction unmatched. There are 14 residues in the CDR3. The germline CDR1 and CDR2 sequences are SEHNR and FQNEAQ (reference sequence).

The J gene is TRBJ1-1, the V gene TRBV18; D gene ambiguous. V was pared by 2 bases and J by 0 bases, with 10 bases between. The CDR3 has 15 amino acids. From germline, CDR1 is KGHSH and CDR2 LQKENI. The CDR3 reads CASSPSGLLNTEAFF. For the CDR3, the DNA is TGTGCCAGCTCACCATCCGGACTCCTGAACACTGAAGCTTTCTTT.

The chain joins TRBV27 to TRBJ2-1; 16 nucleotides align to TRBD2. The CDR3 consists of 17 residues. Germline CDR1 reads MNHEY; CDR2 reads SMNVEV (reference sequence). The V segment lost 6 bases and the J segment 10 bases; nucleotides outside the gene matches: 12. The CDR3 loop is CASRLLGLAGGLGEQFF. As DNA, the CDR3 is TGTGCCAGCAGACTCTTGGGACTAGCGGGGGGGCTAGGGGAGCAGTTCTTC.

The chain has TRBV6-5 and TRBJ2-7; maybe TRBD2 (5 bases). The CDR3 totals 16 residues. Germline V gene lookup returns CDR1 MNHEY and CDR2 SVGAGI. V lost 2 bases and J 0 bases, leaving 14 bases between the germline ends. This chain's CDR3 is CASSYLFLRASYEQYF. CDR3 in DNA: TGTGCCAGCAGTTACCTTTTCTTGAGGGCCTCCTACGAGCAGTACTTC.

CDR3 DNA sequence: TGTGCCAGCTCACCCCTGGACACTGGATCTGAAGCTTTCTTT. Protein sequence: CASSPLDTGSEAFF. V is TRBV18 and J is TRBJ1-1, with D possibly matching TRBD1 (5 bases). The CDR3 is 14 residues long. Trimming pared 3 bases from V and 6 bases from J, leaving 14 bases between. Germline values: CDR1 KGHSH, CDR2 LQKENI.

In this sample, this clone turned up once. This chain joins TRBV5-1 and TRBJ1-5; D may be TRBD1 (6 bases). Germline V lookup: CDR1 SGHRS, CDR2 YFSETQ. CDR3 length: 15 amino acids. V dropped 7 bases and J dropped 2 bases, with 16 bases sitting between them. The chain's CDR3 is CASRPGVGGNQPQHF. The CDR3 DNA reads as TGCGCCAGCCGCCCAGGGGTGGGGGGCAATCAGCCCCAGCATTTT.

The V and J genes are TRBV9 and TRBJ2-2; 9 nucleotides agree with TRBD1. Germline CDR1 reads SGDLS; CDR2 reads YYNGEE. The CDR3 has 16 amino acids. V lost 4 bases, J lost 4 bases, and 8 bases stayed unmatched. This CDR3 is CASSLRDRATTGELFF. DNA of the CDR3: TGTGCCAGCAGCCTCCGGGACAGGGCCACCACCGGGGAGCTGTTTTTT.

CDR3 bases: TGTGCCAGCAGGCCGGACAGGTTTAAACGGGGCACCTTC. Translating it yields CASRPDRFKRGTF. The rearrangement links TRBV5-6 to TRBJ1-2; 7 nucleotides align to TRBD1. V dropped 5 bases and J dropped 13; count of bases not matched to a gene: 14. CDR3 length: 13 residues. CDR1 is SGHDT, CDR2 YYEEEE, per germline.

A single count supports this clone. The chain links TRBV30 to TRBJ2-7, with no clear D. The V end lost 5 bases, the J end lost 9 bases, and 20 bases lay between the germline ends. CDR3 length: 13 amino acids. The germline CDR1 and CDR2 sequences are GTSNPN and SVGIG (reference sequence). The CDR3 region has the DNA TGTGCCTGGGGTGACTTTTTCCACCCCGCGCAGTACTTC. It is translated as CAWGDFFHPAQYF.